These T cell receptor beta chains were read from a single sample in a study of T cell responses to AZD1222 COVID-19 vaccine. TCRdb's copy holds only in-frame clones and misses some; the assay was immunoSEQ multiplex PCR. Here the sample spans roughly 130,000 clones, roughly 85% being singletons. The material sequenced was peripheral blood, taken on day 0 of AZD1222 vaccination. The origin of the receptors is an adult in good health. Both conserved end residues are part of each CDR3. The D gene is left open where the match is weak. Clone size is stated in some rows and not others, as once, few, many or a class when expanded.

v_call: TRBV7-3
clone_size: -
d_call: -
j_call: TRBJ2-1
cdr3_aa: CASSLSGVNEQFF
cdr3_nt: TGTGCCAGCAGCTTGTCAGGGGTAAATGAGCAGTTCTTC

v_call: TRBV24-1
clone_size: few
d_call: TRBD2
j_call: TRBJ2-1
cdr3_aa: CATSDSSGGSSYNEQFF
cdr3_nt: TGTGCCACCAGTGACTCTAGCGGGGGTAGCTCCTACAATGAGCAGTTCTTC

v_call: TRBV7-9
clone_size: -
d_call: -
j_call: TRBJ2-2
cdr3_aa: CASSLDRGGTGELFF
cdr3_nt: TGTGCCAGCAGCTTAGATAGGGGTGGAACCGGGGAGCTGTTTTTT

v_call: TRBV7-2
clone_size: -
d_call: TRBD1
j_call: TRBJ1-5
cdr3_aa: CASSLDRGNQPQHF
cdr3_nt: TGTGCCAGCAGCCTGGACAGGGGCAATCAGCCCCAGCATTTT

v_call: TRBV5-5
clone_size: -
d_call: -
j_call: TRBJ2-3
cdr3_aa: CASSSRGSGTDTQYF
cdr3_nt: TGTGCCAGCAGCTCCCGGGGTAGCGGCACAGATACGCAGTATTTT

v_call: TRBV30
clone_size: -
d_call: TRBD2
j_call: TRBJ2-5
cdr3_aa: CAWSVGGGRGQETQYF
cdr3_nt: TGTGCCTGGAGTGTTGGAGGAGGGCGGGGGCAAGAGACCCAGTACTTC

v_call: TRBV11-3
clone_size: -
d_call: TRBD1
j_call: TRBJ2-1
cdr3_aa: CASSPGTGDNEQFF
cdr3_nt: TGTGCCAGCAGCCCCGGGACAGGGGACAATGAGCAGTTCTTC

v_call: TRBV5-1
clone_size: -
d_call: TRBD2
j_call: TRBJ2-3
cdr3_aa: CASSLSGTNTDTQYF
cdr3_nt: TGCGCCAGCAGCTTATCGGGGACTAACACAGATACGCAGTATTTT

v_call: TRBV27
clone_size: -
d_call: TRBD2
j_call: TRBJ2-7
cdr3_aa: CASSLSGLAGGSYEQYF
cdr3_nt: TGTGCCAGCAGTTTATCGGGACTAGCGGGAGGCTCCTACGAGCAGTACTTC

v_call: TRBV7-3
clone_size: -
d_call: TRBD1
j_call: TRBJ2-1
cdr3_aa: CASSSTAGQGPNEQFF
cdr3_nt: TGTGCCAGCAGCTCCACCGCGGGACAGGGTCCCAATGAGCAGTTCTTC

v_call: TRBV3-1/TRBV3-2
clone_size: -
d_call: TRBD2
j_call: TRBJ2-7
cdr3_aa: CASSRGSGGASYEQYF
cdr3_nt: TGTGCCAGCAGTCGGGGCAGCGGGGGGGCATCCTACGAGCAGTACTTC

v_call: TRBV18
clone_size: -
d_call: TRBD1
j_call: TRBJ2-7
cdr3_aa: CASSPPGQGREQYF
cdr3_nt: TGTGCCAGCTCACCACCGGGACAGGGACGTGAGCAGTACTTC

v_call: TRBV6-5
clone_size: -
d_call: TRBD1
j_call: TRBJ1-2
cdr3_aa: CASSYSRTGGGYGYTF
cdr3_nt: TGTGCCAGCAGTTACTCCAGGACAGGGGGAGGGTATGGCTACACCTTC

v_call: TRBV6-1
clone_size: -
d_call: TRBD1
j_call: TRBJ1-2
cdr3_aa: CASSQPGQSNYGYTF
cdr3_nt: TGTGCCAGCAGTCAACCGGGACAGTCCAACTATGGCTACACCTTC

v_call: TRBV7-3
clone_size: -
d_call: -
j_call: TRBJ1-1
cdr3_aa: CASSPGRGNTEAFF
cdr3_nt: TGTGCCAGCAGCCCCGGTCGGGGGAACACTGAAGCTTTCTTT

v_call: TRBV11-2
clone_size: -
d_call: -
j_call: TRBJ1-1
cdr3_aa: CASSLMGQVNTEAFF
cdr3_nt: TGTGCCAGCAGCTTAATGGGACAAGTGAACACTGAAGCTTTCTTT

v_call: TRBV5-5
clone_size: -
d_call: TRBD2
j_call: TRBJ2-5
cdr3_aa: CASSLESELAGGGETQYF
cdr3_nt: TGTGCCAGCAGCTTGGAATCGGAACTAGCGGGAGGTGGGGAGACCCAGTACTTC

v_call: TRBV21-1
clone_size: few
d_call: -
j_call: TRBJ2-3
cdr3_aa: CASPRSGTDTQYF
cdr3_nt: TGTGCCAGCCCTCGTTCGGGCACAGATACGCAGTATTTT

v_call: TRBV3-1/TRBV3-2
clone_size: -
d_call: -
j_call: TRBJ2-7
cdr3_aa: CASSRAPPYEQYF
cdr3_nt: TGTGCCAGCAGCCGGGCCCCCCCCTACGAGCAGTACTTC

v_call: TRBV29-1
clone_size: -
d_call: TRBD2
j_call: TRBJ2-3
cdr3_aa: CSVDTGTSGGDTQYF
cdr3_nt: TGCAGCGTTGATACGGGGACTAGTGGTGGGGATACGCAGTATTTT